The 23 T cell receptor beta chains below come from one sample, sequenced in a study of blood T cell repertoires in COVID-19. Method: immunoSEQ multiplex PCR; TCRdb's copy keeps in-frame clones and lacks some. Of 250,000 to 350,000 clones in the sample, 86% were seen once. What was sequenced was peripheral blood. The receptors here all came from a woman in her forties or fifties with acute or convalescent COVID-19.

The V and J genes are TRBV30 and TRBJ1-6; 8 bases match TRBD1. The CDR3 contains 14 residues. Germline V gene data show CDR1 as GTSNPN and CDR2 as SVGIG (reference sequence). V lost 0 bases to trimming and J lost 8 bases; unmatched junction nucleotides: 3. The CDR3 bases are TGTGCCTGGAGTGTACCAGGGGGCGATTCACCCCTCCACTTT. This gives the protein CAWSVPGGDSPLHF.

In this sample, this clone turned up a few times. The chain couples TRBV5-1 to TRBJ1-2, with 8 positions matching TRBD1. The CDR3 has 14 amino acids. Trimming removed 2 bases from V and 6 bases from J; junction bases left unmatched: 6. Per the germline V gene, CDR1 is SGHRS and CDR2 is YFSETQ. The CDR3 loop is CASSLDGQGDGYTF. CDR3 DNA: TGCGCCAGCAGCTTAGACGGACAGGGAGATGGCTACACCTTC.

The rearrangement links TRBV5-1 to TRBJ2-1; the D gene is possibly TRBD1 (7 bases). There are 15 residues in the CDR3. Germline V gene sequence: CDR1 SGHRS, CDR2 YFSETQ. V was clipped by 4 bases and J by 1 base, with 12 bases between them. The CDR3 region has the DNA TGCGCCAGCAGCCCTCAGGGGGGATCCTACAATGAGCAGTTCTTC. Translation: CASSPQGGSYNEQFF.

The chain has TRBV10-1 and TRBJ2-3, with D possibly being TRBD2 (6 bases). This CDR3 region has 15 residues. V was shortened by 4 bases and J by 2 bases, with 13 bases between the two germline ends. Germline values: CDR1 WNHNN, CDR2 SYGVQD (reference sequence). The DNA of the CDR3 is TGCGCCAGCAGTGTACCGGGAGAGATCACAGATACGCAGTATTTT. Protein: CASSVPGEITDTQYF.

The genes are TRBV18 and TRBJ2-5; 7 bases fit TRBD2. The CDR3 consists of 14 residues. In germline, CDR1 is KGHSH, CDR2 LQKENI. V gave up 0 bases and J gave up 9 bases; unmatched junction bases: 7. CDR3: CASSPPSERGAQYF. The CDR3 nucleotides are TGTGCCAGCTCACCACCGTCGGAACGGGGGGCCCAGTACTTC.

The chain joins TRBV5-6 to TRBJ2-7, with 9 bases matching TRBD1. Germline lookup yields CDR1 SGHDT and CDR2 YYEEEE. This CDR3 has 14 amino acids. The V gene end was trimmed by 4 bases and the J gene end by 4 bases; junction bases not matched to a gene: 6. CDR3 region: CASSPGTGRYEQYF. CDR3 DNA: TGTGCCAGCAGCCCCGGGACAGGGAGGTACGAGCAGTACTTC. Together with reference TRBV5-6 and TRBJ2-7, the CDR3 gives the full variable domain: DAGVTQSPTHLIKTRGQQVTLRCSPKSGHDTVSWYQQALGQGPQFIFQYYEEEERQRGNFPDRFSGHQFPNYSSELNVNALLLGDSALYLCASSPGTGRYEQYFGPGTRLTVT.

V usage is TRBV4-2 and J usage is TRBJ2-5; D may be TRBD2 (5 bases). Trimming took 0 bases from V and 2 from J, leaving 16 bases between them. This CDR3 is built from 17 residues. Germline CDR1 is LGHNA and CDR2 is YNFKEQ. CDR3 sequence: CASSQDLRRGLQETQYF. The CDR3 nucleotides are TGTGCCAGCAGCCAAGATCTCCGGCGCGGGTTACAAGAGACCCAGTACTTC.

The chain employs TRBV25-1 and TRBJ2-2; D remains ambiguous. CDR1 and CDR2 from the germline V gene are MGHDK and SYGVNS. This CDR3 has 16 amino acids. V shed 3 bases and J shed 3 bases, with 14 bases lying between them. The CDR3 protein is CASSDLDSLDTGELFF. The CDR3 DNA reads TGTGCCAGCAGTGATCTTGATAGCCTCGACACCGGGGAGCTGTTTTTT.

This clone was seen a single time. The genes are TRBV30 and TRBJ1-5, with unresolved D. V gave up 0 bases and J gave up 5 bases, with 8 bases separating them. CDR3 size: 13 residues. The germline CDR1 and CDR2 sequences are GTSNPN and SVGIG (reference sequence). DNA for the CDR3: TGTGCCTGGAGTGTACGTTCGGATCAGCCCCAGCATTTT. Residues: CAWSVRSDQPQHF.

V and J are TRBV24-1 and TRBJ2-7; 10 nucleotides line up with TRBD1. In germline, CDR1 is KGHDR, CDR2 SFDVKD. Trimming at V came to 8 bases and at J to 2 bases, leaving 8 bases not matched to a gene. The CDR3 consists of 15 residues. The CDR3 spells CATMGGTGATYEQYF. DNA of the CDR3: TGTGCCACCATGGGAGGGACAGGGGCTACCTACGAGCAGTACTTC.

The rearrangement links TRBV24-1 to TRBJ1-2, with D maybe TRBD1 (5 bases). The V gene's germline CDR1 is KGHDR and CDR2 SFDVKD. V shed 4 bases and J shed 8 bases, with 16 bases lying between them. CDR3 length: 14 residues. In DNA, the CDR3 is TGTGCCACCAGTGAAAGGCAGGGATCCAGAGGCTACACCTTC. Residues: CATSERQGSRGYTF.

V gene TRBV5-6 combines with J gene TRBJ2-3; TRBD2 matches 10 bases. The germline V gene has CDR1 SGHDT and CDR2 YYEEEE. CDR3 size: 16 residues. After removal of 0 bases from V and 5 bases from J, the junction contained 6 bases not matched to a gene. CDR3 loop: CASSLGLAGEEDTQYF. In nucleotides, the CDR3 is TGTGCCAGCAGCTTGGGGCTAGCGGGAGAGGAAGATACGCAGTATTTT.

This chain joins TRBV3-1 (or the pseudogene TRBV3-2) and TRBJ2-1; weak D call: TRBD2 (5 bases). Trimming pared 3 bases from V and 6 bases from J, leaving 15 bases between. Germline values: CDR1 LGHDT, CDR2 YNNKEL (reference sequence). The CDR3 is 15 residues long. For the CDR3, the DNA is TGTGCCAGCAGCCATTCGCCCGTAAGCGGCAATGAGCAGTTCTTC. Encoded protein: CASSHSPVSGNEQFF.

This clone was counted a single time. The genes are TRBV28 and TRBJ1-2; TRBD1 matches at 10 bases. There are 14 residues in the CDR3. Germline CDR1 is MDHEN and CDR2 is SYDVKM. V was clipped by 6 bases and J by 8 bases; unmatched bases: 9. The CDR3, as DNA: TGTGCCAGCAGCATCGGGACAGGGGAAAGAGGCTACACCTTC. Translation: CASSIGTGERGYTF.

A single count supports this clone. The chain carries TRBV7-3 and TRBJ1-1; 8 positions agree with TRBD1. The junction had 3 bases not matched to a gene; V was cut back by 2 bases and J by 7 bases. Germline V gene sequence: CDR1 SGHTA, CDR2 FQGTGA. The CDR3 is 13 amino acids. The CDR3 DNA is TGTGCCAGCAGCTTAGGACAGGGAATTGAAGCTTTCTTT. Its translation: CASSLGQGIEAFF.

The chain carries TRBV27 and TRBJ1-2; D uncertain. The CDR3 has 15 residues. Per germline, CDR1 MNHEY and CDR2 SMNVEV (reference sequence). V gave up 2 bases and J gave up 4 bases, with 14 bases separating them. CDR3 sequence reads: CASSLTPPTPYGYTF. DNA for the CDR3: TGTGCCAGCAGTTTAACGCCACCTACCCCCTATGGCTACACCTTC.

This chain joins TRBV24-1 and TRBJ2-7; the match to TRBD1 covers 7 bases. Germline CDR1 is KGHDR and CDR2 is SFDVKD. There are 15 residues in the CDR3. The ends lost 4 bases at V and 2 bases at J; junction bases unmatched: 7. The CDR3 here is CATSDPRDSPYEQYF. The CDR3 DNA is TGTGCCACCAGTGACCCCCGGGACAGCCCCTACGAGCAGTACTTC.

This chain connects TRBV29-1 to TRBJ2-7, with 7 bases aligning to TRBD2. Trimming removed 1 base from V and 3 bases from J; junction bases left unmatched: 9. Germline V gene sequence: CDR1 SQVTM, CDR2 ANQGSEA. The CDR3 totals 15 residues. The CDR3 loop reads CSVEGLSSGNYEQYF. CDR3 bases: TGCAGCGTTGAAGGGTTATCTAGCGGAAACTACGAGCAGTACTTC.

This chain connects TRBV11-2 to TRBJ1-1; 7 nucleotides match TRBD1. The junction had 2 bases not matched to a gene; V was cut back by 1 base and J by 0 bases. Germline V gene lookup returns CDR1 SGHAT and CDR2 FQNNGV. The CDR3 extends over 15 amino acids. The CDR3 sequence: CASSLAGQMNTEAFF. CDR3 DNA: TGTGCCAGCAGCTTAGCGGGACAGATGAACACTGAAGCTTTCTTT.

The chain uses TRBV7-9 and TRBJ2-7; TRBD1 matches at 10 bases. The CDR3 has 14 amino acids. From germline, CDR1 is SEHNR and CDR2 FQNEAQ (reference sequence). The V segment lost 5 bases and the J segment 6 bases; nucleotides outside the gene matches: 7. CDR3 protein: CASSEDRGRSEQYF. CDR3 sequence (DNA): TGTGCCAGCAGCGAAGACAGGGGGCGCTCCGAGCAGTACTTC. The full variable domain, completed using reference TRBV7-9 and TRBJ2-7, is DTGVSQNPRHKITKRGQNVTFRCDPISEHNRLYWYRQTLGQGPEFLTYFQNEAQLEKSRLLSDRFSAERPKGSFSTLEIQRTEQGDSAMYLCASSEDRGRSEQYFGPGTRLTVT.

The DNA of the CDR3 is TGTGCCAGCAGTTCAGGGGCTAATGAAAAACTGTTTTTT. This sequence encodes CASSSGANEKLFF. The chain couples TRBV12-3 or TRBV12-4 to TRBJ1-4; D possibly corresponds to TRBD1 (6 bases). V lost 4 bases, J lost 3 bases, and 6 bases lay in between. The CDR3 covers 13 residues.

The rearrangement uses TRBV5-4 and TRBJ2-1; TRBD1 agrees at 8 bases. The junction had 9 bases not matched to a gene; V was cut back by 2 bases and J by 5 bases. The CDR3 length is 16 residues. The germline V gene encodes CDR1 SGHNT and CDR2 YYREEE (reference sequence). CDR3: CASSLSQGVLNNEQFF. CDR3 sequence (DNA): TGTGCCAGCAGCTTATCACAGGGGGTTTTGAACAATGAGCAGTTCTTC.

CDR3 in amino acids: CSAFRAGATNEKLFF. CDR3 DNA: TGCAGCGCGTTCAGGGCGGGAGCAACTAATGAAAAACTGTTTTTT. The chain carries TRBV29-1 and TRBJ1-4, with D maybe TRBD1 (5 bases). Germline values: CDR1 SQVTM, CDR2 ANQGSEA. The CDR3 loop spans 15 amino acids. V was trimmed by 7 bases and J by 0 bases, leaving 15 bases between them.